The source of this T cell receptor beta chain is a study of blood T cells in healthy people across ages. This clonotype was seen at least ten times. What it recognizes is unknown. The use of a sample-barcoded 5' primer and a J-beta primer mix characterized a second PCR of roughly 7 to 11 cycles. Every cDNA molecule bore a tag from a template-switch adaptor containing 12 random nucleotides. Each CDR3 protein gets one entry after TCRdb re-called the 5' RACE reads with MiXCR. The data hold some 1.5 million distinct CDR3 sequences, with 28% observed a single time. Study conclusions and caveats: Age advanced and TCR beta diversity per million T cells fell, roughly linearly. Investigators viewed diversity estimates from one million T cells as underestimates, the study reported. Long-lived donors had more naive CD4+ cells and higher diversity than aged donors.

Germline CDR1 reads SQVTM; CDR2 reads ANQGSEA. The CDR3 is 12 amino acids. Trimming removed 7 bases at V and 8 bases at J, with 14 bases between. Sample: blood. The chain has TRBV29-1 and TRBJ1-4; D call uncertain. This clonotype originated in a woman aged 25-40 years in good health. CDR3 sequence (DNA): TGCAGCGGTGGACTTGTCGGGGAAAAACTGTTTTTT. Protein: CSGGLVGEKLFF. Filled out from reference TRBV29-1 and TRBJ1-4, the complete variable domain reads SAVISQKPSRDICQRGTSLTIQCQVDSQVTMMFWYRQQPGQSLTLIATANQGSEATYESGFVIDKFPISRPNLTFSTLTVSNMSPEDSSIYLCSGGLVGEKLFFGSGTQLSVL.